These 23 T cell receptor beta chains came from one sample sequenced in a study of T-cell reconstitution after alpha-beta-depleted transplantation in children. Preparing the TCRbeta library involved the use of unique molecular identifiers. One entry per CDR3 protein, called by TCRdb with MiXCR from the PCR reads. The sample has about 830,000 distinct CDR3 sequences; around 17% are singletons. Specimen: PBMCs, mostly from graft donor cells, collected 360 days after TCRalphabeta/CD19-depleted stem cell transplant. The receptors derive from a male patient between 10 and 17 years old who had a stem cell transplant for acute lymphoblastic leukemia, so the T cells may come from the graft donor.

This clonotype was seen many times. The V gene is TRBV7-3, the J gene TRBJ2-3; 12 bases fit TRBD2. Germline V gene sequence: CDR1 SGHTA, CDR2 FQGTGA. There are 15 residues in the CDR3. Germline trimming cut 4 bases from V and 8 bases from J; bases unmatched to any gene: 7. The CDR3 DNA follows: TGTGCCAGCAGCTACGTACTAGCGGGAGGTGGTACGCAGTATTTT. Translated: CASSYVLAGGGTQYF. The full variable domain, rest sourced from reference TRBV7-3 and TRBJ2-3, is GAGVSQTPSNKVTEKGKYVELRCDPISGHTALYWYRQSLGQGPEFLIYFQGTGAADDSGLPNDRFFAVRPEGSVSTLKIQRTERGDSAVYLCASSYVLAGGGTQYFGPGTRLTVL.

This clonotype was counted a few times. This rearrangement joins TRBV28 to TRBJ1-1, with D unclear. Germline V gene sequence: CDR1 MDHEN, CDR2 SYDVKM. CDR3 length equals 14 residues. V was clipped by 6 bases and J by 0 bases, with 11 bases between them. The CDR3 DNA is TGTGCCAGCAGCCTCTACGGGGTGAACACTGAAGCTTTCTTT. It codes for CASSLYGVNTEAFF.

The genes are TRBV7-9 and TRBJ2-7, with D perhaps matching TRBD2 (5 bases). Germline values: CDR1 SEHNR, CDR2 FQNEAQ (reference sequence). CDR3 size: 15 residues. Trimming removed 5 bases from V and 3 bases from J, with 17 bases in between. The CDR3 nucleotides are TGTGCCAGCAGCGTCATCCCCGGACGGGACTACGAGCAGTACTTC. It yields the protein CASSVIPGRDYEQYF.

The rearrangement links TRBV4-1 to TRBJ2-1, with 12 bases fitting TRBD2. Germline-derived CDR1 and CDR2 are MGHRA and YSYEKL. This CDR3 contains 17 residues. After removal of 5 bases from V and 7 bases from J, the junction contained 12 bases not matched to a gene. The CDR3 spells CASSRRGPSGRGNEQFF. As DNA, the CDR3 is TGCGCCAGCAGCAGAAGAGGACCTAGCGGGAGGGGGAATGAGCAGTTCTTC.

The sample holds many counts of this clonotype. V and J are TRBV3-1 and TRBJ2-7, with TRBD1 matching over 8 bases. Per the germline V gene, CDR1 is LGHDT and CDR2 is YNNKEL (reference sequence). This CDR3 region has 13 residues. With V trimmed by 3 bases and J by 5 bases, 3 bases remained unmatched. The CDR3, as DNA: TGTGCCAGCAGCCAGTGGACAGGGAACGAGCAGTACTTC. This translates into CASSQWTGNEQYF.

This clonotype was picked up many times. V gene TRBV5-1 combines with J gene TRBJ2-3; D remains ambiguous. The CDR3 totals 15 residues. V was clipped by 2 bases and J by 0 bases, with 10 bases between them. Per germline, CDR1 SGHRS and CDR2 YFSETQ. CDR3 DNA: TGCGCCAGCAGCTTCAGAGCCTTTAGCACAGATACGCAGTATTTT. It encodes CASSFRAFSTDTQYF. The variable domain in full, with the rest retrieved from reference TRBV5-1 and TRBJ2-3, is KAGVTQTPRYLIKTRGQQVTLSCSPISGHRSVSWYQQTPGQGLQFLFEYFSETQRNKGNFPGRFSGRQFSNSRSEMNVSTLELGDSALYLCASSFRAFSTDTQYFGPGTRLTVL.

The CDR3 protein is CASSNPPHSNEQFF. The CDR3 coding sequence is TGTGCCAGCAGCAATCCCCCCCACTCCAATGAGCAGTTCTTC. The chain carries TRBV21-1 and TRBJ2-1; no check of the table's D call, TRBD1, against the DNA was made. TRBV21-1 is designated a pseudogene. The CDR3 contains 14 residues.

Many counts were recorded for this clonotype. The chain joins TRBV5-1 to TRBJ2-2; 9 bases map to TRBD2. Trimming at V came to 4 bases and at J to 3 bases, leaving 4 bases not matched to a gene. Germline V lookup: CDR1 SGHRS, CDR2 YFSETQ. There are 15 residues in the CDR3. CDR3 DNA sequence: TGCGCCAGCAGCATGACTAGCGGTTACACCGGGGAGCTGTTTTTT. It specifies CASSMTSGYTGELFF.

The V and J genes are TRBV4-1 and TRBJ1-1, with 9 positions matching TRBD1. V lost 0 bases and J lost 4; bases outside the gene matches: 3. The CDR3 length is 15 residues. CDR1 and CDR2 (germline): MGHRA, YSYEKL. In DNA, the CDR3 is TGCGCCAGCAGCCAAGAAGGGACAGGGATCACTGAAGCTTTCTTT. This sequence encodes CASSQEGTGITEAFF.

This clonotype was seen only a few times. CDR3 nucleotides: TGTGCCAGCAGCGCCGGGACAGCGAGTTCCTACGAGCAGTACTTC. Its translation is CASSAGTASSYEQYF. The rearrangement joins TRBV9 to TRBJ2-7, with 7 bases identical to TRBD1. From germline, CDR1 is SGDLS and CDR2 YYNGEE. V dropped 3 bases and J dropped 1; count of bases not matched to a gene: 7. The CDR3 has 15 amino acids. Complete variable domain (other parts from reference TRBV9 and TRBJ2-7): DSGVTQTPKHLITATGQRVTLRCSPRSGDLSVYWYQQSLDQGLQFLIQYYNGEERAKGNILERFSAQQFPDLHSELNLSSLELGDSALYFCASSAGTASSYEQYFGPGTRLTVT.

This chain uses TRBV20-1 with TRBJ2-7, with 12 bases matching TRBD2. CDR1 is DFQATT and CDR2 is SNEGSKA in the germline V gene (reference sequence). Losses at the gene ends were 5 bases for V and 3 bases for J; bases not matched to a gene: 2. The CDR3 is 13 residues long. CDR3 amino acids: CSARLAGDYEQYF. The CDR3 DNA sequence: TGCAGTGCTCGACTAGCGGGAGACTACGAGCAGTACTTC.

The chain employs TRBV7-8 and TRBJ2-3; 7 bases agree with TRBD1. The CDR3 runs 16 residues. With V trimmed by 5 bases and J by 3 bases, 11 bases remained unmatched. Germline CDR1 and CDR2: SGHVS and FQNEAQ. The CDR3 coding sequence is TGTGCCAGCAGCCTTAGACAGGGTAGTCTTACAGATACGCAGTATTTT. Amino acid sequence: CASSLRQGSLTDTQYF.

The chain has TRBV7-9 and TRBJ2-1; D is ambiguous. Trimming removed 5 bases from V and 8 bases from J, with 10 bases in between. Germline CDR1 and CDR2: SEHNR and FQNEAQ (reference sequence). The CDR3 has 12 residues. The CDR3 reads CASSRDVDEQFF. The CDR3 bases are TGTGCCAGCAGCCGCGACGTCGATGAGCAGTTCTTC.

CDR3: CASSLGSGAGVEETQYF. CDR3 DNA: TGTGCCAGCAGCTTAGGATCCGGGGCGGGAGTGGAAGAGACCCAGTACTTC. V is TRBV7-9 and J is TRBJ2-5, with TRBD2 matching over 7 bases. V trimming: 1 base; J trimming: 3 bases; junction bases outside the gene matches: 11. In germline, CDR1 is SEHNR, CDR2 FQNEAQ (reference sequence). This CDR3 region has 17 residues.

This clonotype was observed many times. This sequence joins TRBV3-1 and TRBJ2-3; D call uncertain. Looked up from germline, CDR1 is LGHDT and CDR2 is YNNKEL (reference sequence). With 2 bases removed from V and 2 bases from J, the gap between germline ends came to 8 bases. The CDR3 loop spans 14 amino acids. DNA of the CDR3: TGTGCCAGCAGCCAACAAGAATACACAGATACGCAGTATTTT. Encoded protein: CASSQQEYTDTQYF.

This clonotype was picked up a small number of times. The rearrangement links TRBV5-1 to TRBJ2-2, with D tentatively TRBD1 (5 bases). The CDR3 is 15 residues long. Germline loops: CDR1 SGHRS, CDR2 YFSETQ. V lost 0 bases, J lost 3 bases, and 9 bases lay in between. DNA for the CDR3: TGCGCCAGCAGCTTGGCAGGGTTGGACACCGGGGAGCTGTTTTTT. Its translation: CASSLAGLDTGELFF.

V usage is TRBV27 and J usage is TRBJ1-4, with D perhaps TRBD1 (5 bases). Germline V gene sequence: CDR1 MNHEY, CDR2 SMNVEV (reference sequence). Trimming took 8 bases from V and 3 from J, leaving 13 bases between them. The CDR3 covers 14 residues. The CDR3 nucleotides read TGTGCCAGCCCGCCCAGGGCTGCTAATGAAAAACTGTTTTTT. Its protein product is CASPPRAANEKLFF.

Notes on this clonotype: The junction departs from the called germline gene at one end, perhaps through a read error. The chain links TRBV19 to TRBJ2-7; TRBD1 aligns across 7 bases. CDR3 length: 15 residues. The germline V gene has CDR1 LNHDA and CDR2 SQIVND (reference sequence). The CDR3 spells CAGSARQGISYEQYF. The CDR3 region has the DNA TGTGCCGGTAGTGCCCGACAGGGAATCTCCTACGAGCAGTACTTC.

The V and J genes are TRBV24-1 and TRBJ2-3, with TRBD2 matching over 7 bases. Germline V gene sequence: CDR1 KGHDR, CDR2 SFDVKD. Trimming cost V 5 bases and J 3 bases; bases outside gene matches: 10. The CDR3 totals 16 residues. The CDR3 coding sequence is TGTGCCACCAGTGCCTGGGGAGGGGAAGGTACAGATACGCAGTATTTT. Protein product: CATSAWGGEGTDTQYF.

The chain uses TRBV7-9 and TRBJ2-7, with 9 bases aligning to TRBD1. This CDR3 is 15 amino acids long. Germline trimming cut 5 bases from V and 2 bases from J; bases unmatched to any gene: 7. Germline loops: CDR1 SEHNR, CDR2 FQNEAQ (reference sequence). CDR3 residues: CASSITGGAAYEQYF. The CDR3 DNA reads TGTGCCAGCAGCATAACAGGGGGCGCAGCCTACGAGCAGTACTTC.

In DNA form, the CDR3 reads TGTGCCAGCAGTTACTCGGGGACTCCTAACACAGATACGCAGTATTTT. Residues: CASSYSGTPNTDTQYF. V gene TRBV6-5 combines with J gene TRBJ2-3; perhaps TRBD2 as D (6 bases). V lost 0 bases and J 2 bases, leaving 12 bases between the germline ends. The CDR3 loop spans 16 amino acids. CDR1 is MNHEY, CDR2 SVGAGI, per germline.

As for this clonotype: A clone one base away is much larger, so this may be a read error. The chain couples TRBV29-1 to TRBJ2-4; a possible D gene is TRBD2 (6 bases). Trimming removed 3 bases at V and 1 base at J, with 13 bases between. Germline values: CDR1 SQVTM, CDR2 ANQGSEA. This CDR3 comprises 15 residues. The CDR3 region has the DNA TGCAGCGTTGACCAAATAGCGGCGGCCAAAAACATTCAGTACTTC. Protein product: CSVDQIAAAKNIQYF.

J is TRBJ2-7 and V is TRBV25-1; D not certain. Germline V lookup: CDR1 MGHDK, CDR2 SYGVNS. The V gene lost 4 bases and the J gene lost 0 bases, with 22 bases spanning the gap. The CDR3 covers 18 residues. The CDR3 sequence: CASSARNKAVKISYEQYF. The DNA of the CDR3 is TGTGCCAGCAGTGCGAGGAACAAGGCGGTGAAGATCTCCTACGAGCAGTACTTC.